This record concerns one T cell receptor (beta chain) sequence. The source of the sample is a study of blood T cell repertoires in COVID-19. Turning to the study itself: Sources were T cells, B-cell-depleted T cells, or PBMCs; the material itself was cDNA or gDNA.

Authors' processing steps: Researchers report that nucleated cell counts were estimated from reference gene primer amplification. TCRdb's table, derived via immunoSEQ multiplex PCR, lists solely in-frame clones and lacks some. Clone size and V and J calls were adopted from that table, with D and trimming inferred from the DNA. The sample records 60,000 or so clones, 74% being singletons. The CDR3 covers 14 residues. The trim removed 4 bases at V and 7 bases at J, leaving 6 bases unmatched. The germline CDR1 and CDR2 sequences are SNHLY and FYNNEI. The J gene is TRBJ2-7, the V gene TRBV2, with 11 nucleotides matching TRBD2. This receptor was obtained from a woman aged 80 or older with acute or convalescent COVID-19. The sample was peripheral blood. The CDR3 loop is CASSATSGRWEQYF. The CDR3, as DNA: TGTGCCAGCAGTGCAACTAGCGGGAGATGGGAGCAGTACTTC.